This entry features one T cell receptor (beta chain) sequence. Its target is unknown. The data are from a study of long-term antiretroviral therapy in people with HIV. The V end was cut by 6 bases, the J end by 5 bases, with 10 bases between. The length of the CDR3 is 12 residues. Germline V gene data show CDR1 as SNHLY and CDR2 as FYNNEI. With survey level as its setting, the immunoSEQ assay was v3.0. Profiled with immunoSEQ multiplex PCR; TCRdb holds only in-frame clones, not every one. The data show tens of thousands of clones, 80% to 90% seen once. Findings of the study overall: Information on adherence to ART, viral resistance or therapy changes was unavailable.

The source was unsorted PBMCs, collected 0.3 years after starting antiretroviral therapy. The origin of this receptor is a man younger than 35 with HIV. The genes are TRBV2 and TRBJ1-1; weak D call: TRBD1 (6 bases). CDR3 sequence (DNA): TGTGCCAGCAGGACAGGAGGGACTGAAGCTTTCTTT. This sequence encodes CASRTGGTEAFF.